This TCR beta chain was obtained from a study of post-analysis software for immune sequencing data. Across the whole study: Some patients lacked subtype; others had relapsing-remitting, secondary progressive or progressive-relapsing disease. Study-wide results and caveats: Among 4 or 5 TRBV segments more frequent in patients than controls were TRBV5-6, TRBV5-1 and TRBV20-1. Those samples that were prepared in the same batch co-clustered strongly by F measure. Normalized Chao1 diversity was significantly lower in multiple sclerosis patients than in controls.

The CDR3 is made up of 13 amino acids. Germline CDR1 and CDR2: SGHAT and FQNNGV. V lost 7 bases and J 4 bases, leaving 12 bases between the germline ends. In the case of this clonotype: Its antigen is still unknown.

Libraries were made from TCR beta cDNA, and they carried unique molecular identifiers. Approximately 550,000 cDNA molecules came from 1 to 10 million T cells. TCRdb analysed the PCR reads with MiXCR anew, one entry per CDR3 protein. The sample holds 450,000 to 650,000 distinct CDR3 sequences; 44% are singletons and the top ten take about 1.5%. The TCR sequence derives from a girl aged 5-17 years with multiple sclerosis. The sequenced sample consisted of blood. This chain connects TRBV11-2 to TRBJ2-3, with D possibly matching TRBD2 (6 bases). The CDR3 is CASISGVADTQYF. In DNA form, the CDR3 reads TGTGCCAGCATCTCGGGGGTGGCAGATACGCAGTATTTT. The full variable domain, its missing parts supplied by reference TRBV11-2 and TRBJ2-3, is EAGVAQSPRYKIIEKRQSVAFWCNPISGHATLYWYQQILGQGPKLLIQFQNNGVVDDSQLPKDRFSAERLKGVDSTLKIQPAKLEDSAVYLCASISGVADTQYFGPGTRLTVL.